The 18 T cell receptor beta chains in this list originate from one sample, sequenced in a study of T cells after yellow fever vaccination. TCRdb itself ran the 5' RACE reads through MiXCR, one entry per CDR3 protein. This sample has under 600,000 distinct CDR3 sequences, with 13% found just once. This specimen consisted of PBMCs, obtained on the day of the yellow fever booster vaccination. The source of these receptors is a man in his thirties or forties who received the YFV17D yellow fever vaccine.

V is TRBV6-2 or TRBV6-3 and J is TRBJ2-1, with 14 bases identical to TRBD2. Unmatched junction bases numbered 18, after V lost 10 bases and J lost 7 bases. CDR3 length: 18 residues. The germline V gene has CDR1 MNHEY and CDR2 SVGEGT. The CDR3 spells CATRLAGGPITRWNEQFF. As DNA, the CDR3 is TGTGCCACCCGACTAGCGGGAGGGCCTATAACCCGTTGGAATGAGCAGTTCTTC.

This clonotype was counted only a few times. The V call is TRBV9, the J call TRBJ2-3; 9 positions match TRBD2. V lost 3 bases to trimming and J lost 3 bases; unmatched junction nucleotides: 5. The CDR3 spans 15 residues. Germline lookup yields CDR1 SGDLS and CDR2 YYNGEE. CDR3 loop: CASSAGTSSTDTQYF. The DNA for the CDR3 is TGTGCCAGCAGCGCCGGGACTAGCAGTACAGATACGCAGTATTTT.

In DNA form, the CDR3 reads TGTGCCAGCAGTCCGGGTCCCCCCTACACCGGGGAGCTGTTTTTT. Amino acid sequence: CASSPGPPYTGELFF. The rearrangement joins TRBV28 to TRBJ2-2; D remains unclear. V was cut by 5 bases and J by 3 bases, with 13 bases left in between. This CDR3 region has 15 residues. Per germline, CDR1 MDHEN and CDR2 SYDVKM.

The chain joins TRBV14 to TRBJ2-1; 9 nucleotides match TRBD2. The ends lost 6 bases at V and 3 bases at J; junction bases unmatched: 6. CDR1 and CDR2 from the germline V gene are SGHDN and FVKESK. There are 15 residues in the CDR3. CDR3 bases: TGTGCCAGCAGAAAGGGCGGGAGGGTCTACAATGAGCAGTTCTTC. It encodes CASRKGGRVYNEQFF.

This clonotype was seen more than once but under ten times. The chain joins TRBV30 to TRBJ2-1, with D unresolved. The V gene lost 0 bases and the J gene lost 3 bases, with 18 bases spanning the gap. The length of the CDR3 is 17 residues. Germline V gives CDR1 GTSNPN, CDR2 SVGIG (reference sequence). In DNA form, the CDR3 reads TGTGCCTGGAGTGTATTCCGGGTTGGCGGCAACTACAATGAGCAGTTCTTC. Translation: CAWSVFRVGGNYNEQFF.

The CDR3 DNA is TGTGCCAGCAGGGGCGGCTTCGGCCAGATTTACGAGCAGTACTTC. Amino acid sequence: CASRGGFGQIYEQYF. The gene calls are TRBV7-2 and TRBJ2-7; D is uncertain. Germline V lookup: CDR1 SGHTA, CDR2 FQGNSA. The CDR3 runs 15 residues. Deletions cut 6 bases from V and 4 bases from J, with 19 bases between. The full variable domain, in which reference TRBV7-2 and TRBJ2-7 provide the parts outside the CDR3, is GAGVSQSPSNKVTEKGKDVELRCDPISGHTALYWYRQSLGQGLEFLIYFQGNSAPDKSGLPSDRFSAERTGGSVSTLTIQRTQQEDSAVYLCASRGGFGQIYEQYFGPGTRLTVT.

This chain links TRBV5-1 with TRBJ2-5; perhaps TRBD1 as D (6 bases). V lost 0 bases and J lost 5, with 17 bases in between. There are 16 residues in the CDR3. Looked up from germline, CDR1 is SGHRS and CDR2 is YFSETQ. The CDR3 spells CASSLGTGHLRETQYF. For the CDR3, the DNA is TGCGCCAGCAGCTTGGGAACGGGACACCTCCGGGAGACCCAGTACTTC.

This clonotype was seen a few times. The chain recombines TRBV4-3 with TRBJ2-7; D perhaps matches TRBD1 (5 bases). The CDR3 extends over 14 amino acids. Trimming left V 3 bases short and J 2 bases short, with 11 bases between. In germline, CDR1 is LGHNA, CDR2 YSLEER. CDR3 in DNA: TGCGCCAGCAGCCAGGGCCCCAGGGCCTACGAGCAGTACTTC. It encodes CASSQGPRAYEQYF.

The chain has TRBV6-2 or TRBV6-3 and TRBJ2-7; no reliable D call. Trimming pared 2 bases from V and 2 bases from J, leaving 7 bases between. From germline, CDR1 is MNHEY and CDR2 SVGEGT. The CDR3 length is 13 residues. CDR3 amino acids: CASSYGKAYEQYF. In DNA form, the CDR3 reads TGTGCCAGCAGTTACGGTAAAGCCTACGAGCAGTACTTC.

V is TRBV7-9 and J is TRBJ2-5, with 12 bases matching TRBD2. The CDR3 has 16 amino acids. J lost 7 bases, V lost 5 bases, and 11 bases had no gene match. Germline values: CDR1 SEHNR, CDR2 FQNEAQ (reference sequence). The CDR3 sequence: CASSPQLAGGGRTQYF. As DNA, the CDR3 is TGTGCCAGCAGCCCGCAACTAGCGGGAGGTGGTCGGACCCAGTACTTC.

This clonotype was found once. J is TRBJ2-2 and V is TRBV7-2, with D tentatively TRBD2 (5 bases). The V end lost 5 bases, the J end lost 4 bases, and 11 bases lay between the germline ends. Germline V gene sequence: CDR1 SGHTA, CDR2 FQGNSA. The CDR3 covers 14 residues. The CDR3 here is CASSISEVTGELFF. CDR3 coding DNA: TGTGCCAGCAGCATTAGCGAGGTCACCGGGGAGCTGTTTTTT.

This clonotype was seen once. The DNA of the CDR3 is TGTGCCAGCAGCTTGGGGACGTCCGGGGTCTACACCTTC. Protein product: CASSLGTSGVYTF. This sequence joins TRBV5-5 and TRBJ1-2; no reliable D call. Trimming stripped 0 bases from V and 10 bases from J, with 13 bases between. The CDR3 sequence is 13 residues long. Germline V CDR1 and CDR2: SGHKS, YYEKEE (reference sequence). Supplemented by reference TRBV5-5 and TRBJ1-2, the full variable domain reads DAGVTQSPTHLIKTRGQQVTLRCSPISGHKSVSWYQQVLGQGPQFIFQYYEKEERGRGNFPDRFSARQFPNYSSELNVNALLLGDSALYLCASSLGTSGVYTFGSGTRLTVV.

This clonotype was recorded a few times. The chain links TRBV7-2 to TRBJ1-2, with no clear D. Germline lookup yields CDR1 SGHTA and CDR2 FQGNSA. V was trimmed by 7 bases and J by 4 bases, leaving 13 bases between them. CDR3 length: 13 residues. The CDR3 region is CASTGVVGYGYTF. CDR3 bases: TGTGCCAGCACCGGAGTAGTCGGCTATGGCTACACCTTC.

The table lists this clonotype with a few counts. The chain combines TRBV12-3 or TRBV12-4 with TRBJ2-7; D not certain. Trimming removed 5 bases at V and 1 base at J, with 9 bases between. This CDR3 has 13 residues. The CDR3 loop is CASSPLKSYEQYF. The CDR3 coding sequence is TGTGCCAGCAGTCCCCTCAAATCCTACGAGCAGTACTTC.

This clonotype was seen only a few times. CDR3 in amino acids: CASLDPGQGSVEQYF. The DNA for the CDR3 is TGTGCCAGCCTTGACCCGGGACAGGGGTCTGTGGAGCAGTACTTC. This rearrangement joins TRBV10-3 to TRBJ2-7; TRBD1 aligns across 10 bases. J lost 7 bases, V lost 10 bases, and 16 bases had no gene match. CDR1 is ENHRY and CDR2 is SYGVKD in the germline V gene. The CDR3 is 15 amino acids.

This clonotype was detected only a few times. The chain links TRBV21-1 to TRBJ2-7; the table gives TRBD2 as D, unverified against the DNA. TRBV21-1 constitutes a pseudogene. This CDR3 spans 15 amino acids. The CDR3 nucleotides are TGTGCCCTCGGGCTAGCGGGAGAAATACACTACGAGCAGTACTTC. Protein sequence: CALGLAGEIHYEQYF.

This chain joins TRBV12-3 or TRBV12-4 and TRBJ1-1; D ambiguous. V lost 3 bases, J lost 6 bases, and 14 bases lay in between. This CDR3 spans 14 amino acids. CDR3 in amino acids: CASSLTGGRSEAFF. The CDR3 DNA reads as TGTGCCAGCAGTTTGACGGGAGGAAGATCTGAAGCTTTCTTT.

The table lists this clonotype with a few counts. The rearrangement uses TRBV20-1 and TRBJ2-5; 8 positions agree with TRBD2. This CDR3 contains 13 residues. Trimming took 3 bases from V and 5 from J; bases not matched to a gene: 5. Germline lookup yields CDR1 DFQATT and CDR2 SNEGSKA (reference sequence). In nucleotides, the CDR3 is TGCAGTGCTAGTCCGGGGGGGCAGGAGACCCAGTACTTC. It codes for CSASPGGQETQYF.